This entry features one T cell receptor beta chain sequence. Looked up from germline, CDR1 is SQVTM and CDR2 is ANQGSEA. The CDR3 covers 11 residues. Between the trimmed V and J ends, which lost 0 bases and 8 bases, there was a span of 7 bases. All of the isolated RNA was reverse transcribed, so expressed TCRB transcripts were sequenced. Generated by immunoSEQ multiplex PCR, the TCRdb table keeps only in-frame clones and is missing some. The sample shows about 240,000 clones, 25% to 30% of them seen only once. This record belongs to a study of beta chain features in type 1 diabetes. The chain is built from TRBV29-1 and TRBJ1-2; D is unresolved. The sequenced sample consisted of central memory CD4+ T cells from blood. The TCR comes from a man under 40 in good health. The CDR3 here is CSVEDSRGYTF. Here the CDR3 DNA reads TGCAGCGTTGAAGACTCGCGGGGCTACACCTTC.